These T cell receptor beta chains were read from a single sample in a study of read filtering for tumor transcriptome and immune sequencing. One entry per CDR3 protein, called by TCRdb with MiXCR from the reads. Here the sample spans around 140,000 distinct CDR3 sequences, about 13% being singletons. The sample taken for sequencing was a population of CD138-negative cells sorted from bone marrow. Source of these receptors: a donor aged 40 or over with multiple myeloma. Each CDR3 is given with its conserved first and last residue. A D gene is named only where the DNA matches it firmly. Rows give clone size only sometimes, using once, few, many, or a class for an expanded clone.

V gene,J gene,clone size,D gene,CDR3 DNA,CDR3 protein
TRBV10-3,TRBJ2-1,NA,NA,TGTGCCATCAGTGATGCGAGCGGTTCGAGCTCCTACAATGAGCAGTTCTTC,CAISDASGSSSYNEQFF
TRBV24-1,TRBJ2-2,NA,NA,TGTGCCACCAGTGATTTGCGACCCCCAGCCACCGGGGAGCTGTTTTTT,CATSDLRPPATGELFF
TRBV29-1,TRBJ2-5,NA,TRBD2,TGCAGCGTTGGAGGACTAGCGCGACACGGAGAAGAGACCCAGTACTTC,CSVGGLARHGEETQYF
TRBV20-1,TRBJ2-1,few,NA,TGCAGTGCTAGGGGGTTATTAGGTAATGAGCAGCTCTTC,CSARGLLGNEQLF
TRBV7-9,TRBJ1-1,many,NA,TGTGCCAGCAGCCCGGGACAAGCGGCTTTCTTT,CASSPGQAAFF
TRBV2,TRBJ2-3,many,NA,TGTGCCAGCAGACAGGGCCCTGTGGGCACAGATACGCAGTATTTT,CASRQGPVGTDTQYF
TRBV20-1,TRBJ2-6,many,TRBD1,TGCAGTGCTAGGTTACCGGGACAGGGGGCCTCTGGGGCCAACGTCCTGACTTTC,CSARLPGQGASGANVLTF
TRBV5-1,TRBJ2-1,many,NA,TGCGCCAGCACCCCAGAGGGGCGGGGTAGCTCCTACAATGAGCAGTTCTTC,CASTPEGRGSSYNEQFF
TRBV7-8,TRBJ1-1,many,NA,TGTGCCAGCAGTACAGGTCTGAACACTGAAGCTTTCTTT,CASSTGLNTEAFF
TRBV10-3,TRBJ2-4,many,NA,TGTGCCATCAGCGCGCAGCCACTCTCCCAAAACATTCAGTACTTC,CAISAQPLSQNIQYF
TRBV4-2,TRBJ2-5,few,TRBD2,TGTGCCAGCAGCCAAGAATCCAGCGGGAGTATCAGTAAGACCCAGTACTTC,CASSQESSGSISKTQYF
TRBV5-1,TRBJ2-1,many,NA,TGCGCCAGCAGCTTGTCCCAGCGCTCAATTTTCAATGAGCAGTTCTTC,CASSLSQRSIFNEQFF
TRBV10-3,TRBJ1-5,many,TRBD1,TGTGCCATCAGGGGGGACAGCTACTATCAGCCCCAGCATTTT,CAIRGDSYYQPQHF
TRBV20-1,TRBJ2-7,many,TRBD1,TGCAGTGCTATAAGAGGACAGGGTAGTTCCTACGAGCAGTACTTC,CSAIRGQGSSYEQYF
TRBV6-5,TRBJ2-1,many,NA,TGTGCCAGCGGGGTAGGCCCATACAATGAGCAGTTCTTC,CASGVGPYNEQFF
TRBV7-9,TRBJ2-1,many,NA,TGTGCCAGCAGCTTAGGGGGGATGGAGCAGTTCTTC,CASSLGGMEQFF
TRBV11-2,TRBJ1-2,few,NA,TGTGCCAGCAGCCCGAGTGCCGACTATGGCTACACCTTC,CASSPSADYGYTF
TRBV28,TRBJ2-3,many,NA,TGTGCCAGCAGTGGACCCCTGGCGACCGCTTCGGATACGCAGTATTTT,CASSGPLATASDTQYF
TRBV10-1,TRBJ2-2,many,NA,TGCGCCAGCAGTGAGTCGATCTTCTACGGGGAGCTGTTTTTT,CASSESIFYGELFF
TRBV7-2,TRBJ2-1,many,TRBD2,TGTGCCAGCAGCTTAGACCGAGGCGGGAGGGCCGGTAATGAGCAGTTCTTC,CASSLDRGGRAGNEQFF
TRBV7-9,TRBJ2-1,many,TRBD1,TGTGCCAGCAGCTTAGGGACAGGGGGCCACAATGAGCAGTTCTTC,CASSLGTGGHNEQFF
TRBV6-5,TRBJ2-1,NA,TRBD2,TGTGCCAGCCGTAGAGAGTTTAGACTAGCGGGCAATGAGCAGTTCTTC,CASRREFRLAGNEQFF
TRBV3-1,TRBJ1-4,many,NA,TGTGCCAGCAGCCAAGATTCTGTAGAAAAACTGTTTTTT,CASSQDSVEKLFF
TRBV7-9,TRBJ1-4,many,NA,TGTGCCAGCAGCCCAGGACTGACGCGGCGAGAAAAACTGTTTTTT,CASSPGLTRREKLFF
TRBV7-9,TRBJ2-2,many,TRBD2,TGTGCCAGCAGCTCACCCGGACTAGCCCCCGGGGAGCTGTTTTTT,CASSSPGLAPGELFF
TRBV30,TRBJ2-7,NA,TRBD2,TGTGCCTGGAGCTTTAGACTAGCGGCTACCTACGAGCAGTACTTC,CAWSFRLAATYEQYF
TRBV29-1,TRBJ2-1,NA,NA,TGCAGCGTAGAAATGAGACGGGGGGCTGAGCAGTTCTTC,CSVEMRRGAEQFF
TRBV12-5,TRBJ2-1,many,NA,TGTGCTAGTGGCCAAGACAGGACCCTTTGGAACAATGAGCAGTTCTTC,CASGQDRTLWNNEQFF
TRBV10-3,TRBJ2-1,many,TRBD1,TGTGCCATCAGTGAGCCGGGCGGGACAGGGGTTGGTGAGCAGTTCTTC,CAISEPGGTGVGEQFF
TRBV4-2,TRBJ2-1,many,NA,TGTGCCAGCAGCCAAGGAACCGACCGGGGCAATGAGCAGTTCTTC,CASSQGTDRGNEQFF
TRBV10-3,TRBJ1-2,many,NA,TGTGCCATCAGTGAGTCGGGGCAGGACGGCTACACCTTC,CAISESGQDGYTF
TRBV20-1,TRBJ1-6,many,NA,TGCAGTGCTAGAGACGGAGGGGCGAGGAATTCACCCCTCCACTTT,CSARDGGARNSPLHF
TRBV7-2,TRBJ1-2,NA,NA,TGTGCCAGCAGCCCGCAGAGTCGCCATAACTATGGCTACACCTTC,CASSPQSRHNYGYTF
TRBV13,TRBJ2-1,many,TRBD1,TGTGCCAGCAGCCCCGCGGACAGGGACAATGAGCAGTTCTTC,CASSPADRDNEQFF
TRBV13,TRBJ1-1,many,NA,TGTGCCAGCAGCCCGACAGGTTCGACTGAAGCTTTCTTT,CASSPTGSTEAFF
TRBV20-1,TRBJ2-7,NA,TRBD2,TGCAGTGCTAGACCAGGACTAGCGGAGTCCTACGAGCAGTACTTC,CSARPGLAESYEQYF
TRBV7-2,TRBJ2-7,many,NA,TGTGCCAGCAGCTCGGACGCCAATCCCCACTACGAGCAGTACTTC,CASSSDANPHYEQYF
TRBV5-4,TRBJ1-2,many,NA,TGTGCCAGCAGCTTGGAACTGAGGAGGGGGTCGCGGTATGGCTACACCTTC,CASSLELRRGSRYGYTF
TRBV6-2/TRBV6-3,TRBJ2-1,NA,NA,TGTGCCAGCAGTTATGTGGTCAGGGTTTTGATCAATGTGCAGTTCTTC,CASSYVVRVLINVQFF
TRBV25-1,TRBJ2-5,many,TRBD2,TGTGCCAGCAGTGAACCGACTAGCGGCCAAGAGACCCAGTACTTC,CASSEPTSGQETQYF
TRBV11-2,TRBJ2-7,many,TRBD2,TGTGCCAGCAGCTTCACCCAGCGGGGCTACGAGCAGTACTTC,CASSFTQRGYEQYF